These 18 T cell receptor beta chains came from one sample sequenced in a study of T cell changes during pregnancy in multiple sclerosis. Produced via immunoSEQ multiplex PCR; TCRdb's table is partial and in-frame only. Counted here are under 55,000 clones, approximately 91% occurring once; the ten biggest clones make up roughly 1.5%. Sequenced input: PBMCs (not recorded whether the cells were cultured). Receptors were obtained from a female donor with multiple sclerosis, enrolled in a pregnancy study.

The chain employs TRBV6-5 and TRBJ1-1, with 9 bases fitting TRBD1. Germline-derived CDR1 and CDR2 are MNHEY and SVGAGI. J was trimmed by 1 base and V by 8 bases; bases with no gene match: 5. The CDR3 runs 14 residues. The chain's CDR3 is CASVMGQGNTEAFF. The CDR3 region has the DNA TGTGCCAGCGTAATGGGACAGGGGAACACTGAAGCTTTCTTT.

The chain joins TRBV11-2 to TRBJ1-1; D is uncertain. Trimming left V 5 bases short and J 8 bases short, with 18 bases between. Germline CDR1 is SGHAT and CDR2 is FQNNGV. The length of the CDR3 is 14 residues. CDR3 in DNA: TGTGCCAGCAGCCAAGATTGGACGGAAATAGAAGCTTTCTTT. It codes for CASSQDWTEIEAFF.

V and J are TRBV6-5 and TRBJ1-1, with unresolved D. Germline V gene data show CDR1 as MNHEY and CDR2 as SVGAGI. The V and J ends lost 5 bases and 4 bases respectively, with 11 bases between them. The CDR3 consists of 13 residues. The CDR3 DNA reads TGTGCCAGCAGTCAAACCCGGAGCACTGAAGCTTTCTTT. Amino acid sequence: CASSQTRSTEAFF.

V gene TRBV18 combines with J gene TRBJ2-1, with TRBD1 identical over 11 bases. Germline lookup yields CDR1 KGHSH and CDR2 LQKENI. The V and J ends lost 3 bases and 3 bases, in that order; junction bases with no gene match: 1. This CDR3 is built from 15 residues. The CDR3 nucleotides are TGTGCCAGCTCACCGGGGACAGGGGGCTACAATGAGCAGTTCTTC. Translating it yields CASSPGTGGYNEQFF.

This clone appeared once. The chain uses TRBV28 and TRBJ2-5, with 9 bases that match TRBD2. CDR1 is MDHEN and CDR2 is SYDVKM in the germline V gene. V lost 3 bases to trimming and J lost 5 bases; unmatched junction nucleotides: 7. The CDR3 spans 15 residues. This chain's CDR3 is CASSFPAGGLETQYF. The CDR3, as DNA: TGTGCCAGCAGTTTTCCAGCGGGAGGACTGGAGACCCAGTACTTC.

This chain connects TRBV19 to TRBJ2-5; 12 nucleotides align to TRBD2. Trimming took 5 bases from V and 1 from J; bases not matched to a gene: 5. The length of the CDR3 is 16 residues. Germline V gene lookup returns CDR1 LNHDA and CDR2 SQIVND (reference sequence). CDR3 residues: CASSPRLAGAQETQYF. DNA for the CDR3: TGTGCCAGTAGTCCCCGACTAGCGGGAGCCCAAGAGACCCAGTACTTC. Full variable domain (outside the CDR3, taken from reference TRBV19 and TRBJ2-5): DGGITQSPKYLFRKEGQNVTLSCEQNLNHDAMYWYRQDPGQGLRLIYYSQIVNDFQKGDIAEGYSVSREKKESFPLTVTSAQKNPTAFYLCASSPRLAGAQETQYFGPGTRLLVL.

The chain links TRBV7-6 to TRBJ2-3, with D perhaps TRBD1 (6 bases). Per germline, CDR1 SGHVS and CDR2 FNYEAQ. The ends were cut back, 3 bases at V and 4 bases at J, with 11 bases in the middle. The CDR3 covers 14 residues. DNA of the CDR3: TGTGCCAGCAGCTTGAGGGGGAGTGCAGATACGCAGTATTTT. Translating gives CASSLRGSADTQYF.

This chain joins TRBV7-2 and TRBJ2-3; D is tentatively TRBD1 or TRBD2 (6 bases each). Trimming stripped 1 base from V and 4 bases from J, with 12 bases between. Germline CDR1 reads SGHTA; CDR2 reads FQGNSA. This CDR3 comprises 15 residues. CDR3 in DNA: TGTGCCAGCAGCTTAGAGGGGGGATCGGCAGATACGCAGTATTTT. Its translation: CASSLEGGSADTQYF. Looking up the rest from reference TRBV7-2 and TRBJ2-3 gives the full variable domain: GAGVSQSPSNKVTEKGKDVELRCDPISGHTALYWYRQSLGQGLEFLIYFQGNSAPDKSGLPSDRFSAERTGGSVSTLTIQRTQQEDSAVYLCASSLEGGSADTQYFGPGTRLTVL.

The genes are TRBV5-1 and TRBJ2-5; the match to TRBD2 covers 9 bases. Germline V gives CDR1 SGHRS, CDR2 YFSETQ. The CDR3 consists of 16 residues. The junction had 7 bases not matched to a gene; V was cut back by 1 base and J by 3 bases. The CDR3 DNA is TGCGCCAGCAGCTTGTCCTTAGCGGGAGCGGAAGAGACCCAGTACTTC. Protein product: CASSLSLAGAEETQYF.

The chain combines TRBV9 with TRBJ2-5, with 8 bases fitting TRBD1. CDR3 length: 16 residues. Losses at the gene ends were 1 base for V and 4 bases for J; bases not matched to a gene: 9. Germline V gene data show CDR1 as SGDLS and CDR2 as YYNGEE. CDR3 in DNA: TGTGCCAGCAGCGTACAAACAGGGGGGAAGGGAGAGACCCAGTACTTC. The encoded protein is CASSVQTGGKGETQYF.

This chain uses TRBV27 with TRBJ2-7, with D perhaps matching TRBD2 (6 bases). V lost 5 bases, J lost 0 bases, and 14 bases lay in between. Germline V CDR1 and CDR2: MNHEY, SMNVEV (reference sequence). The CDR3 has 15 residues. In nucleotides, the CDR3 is TGTGCCAGCAGTGGGGGACTTCCAAGCTCCTACGAGCAGTACTTC. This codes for CASSGGLPSSYEQYF.

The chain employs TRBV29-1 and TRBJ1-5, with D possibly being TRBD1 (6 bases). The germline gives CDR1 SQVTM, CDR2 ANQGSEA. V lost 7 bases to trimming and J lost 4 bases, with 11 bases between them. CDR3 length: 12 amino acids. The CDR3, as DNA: TGCAGCGCTGGAGGGGGGAATCAGCCCCAGCATTTT. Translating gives CSAGGGNQPQHF.

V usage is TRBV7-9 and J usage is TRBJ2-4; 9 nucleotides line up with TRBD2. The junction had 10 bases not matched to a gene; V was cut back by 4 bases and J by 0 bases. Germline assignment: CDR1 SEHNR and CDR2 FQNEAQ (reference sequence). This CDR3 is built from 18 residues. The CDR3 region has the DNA TGTGCCAGCAGCTCCGCGGGAGGGGGGCTACTAGCCAAAAACATTCAGTACTTC. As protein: CASSSAGGGLLAKNIQYF.

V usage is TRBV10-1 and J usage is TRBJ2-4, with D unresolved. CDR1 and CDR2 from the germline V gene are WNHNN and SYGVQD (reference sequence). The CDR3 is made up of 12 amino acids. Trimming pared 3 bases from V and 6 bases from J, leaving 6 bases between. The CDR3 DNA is TGCGCCAGCAGTGATGAGGCAAACATTCAGTACTTC. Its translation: CASSDEANIQYF.

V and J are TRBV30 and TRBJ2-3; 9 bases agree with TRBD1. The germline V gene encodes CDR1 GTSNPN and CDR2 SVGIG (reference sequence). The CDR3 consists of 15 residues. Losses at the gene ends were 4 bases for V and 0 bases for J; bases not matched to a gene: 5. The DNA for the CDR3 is TGTGCCTGGACTCGGACAGGGGATAGCACAGATACGCAGTATTTT. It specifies CAWTRTGDSTDTQYF.

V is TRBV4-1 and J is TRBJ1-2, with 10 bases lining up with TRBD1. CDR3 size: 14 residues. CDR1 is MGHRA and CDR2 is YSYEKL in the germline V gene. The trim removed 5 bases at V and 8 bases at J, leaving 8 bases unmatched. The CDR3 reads CASSSRDRGYGYTF. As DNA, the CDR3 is TGCGCCAGCAGCTCACGGGACAGGGGATACGGCTACACCTTC.

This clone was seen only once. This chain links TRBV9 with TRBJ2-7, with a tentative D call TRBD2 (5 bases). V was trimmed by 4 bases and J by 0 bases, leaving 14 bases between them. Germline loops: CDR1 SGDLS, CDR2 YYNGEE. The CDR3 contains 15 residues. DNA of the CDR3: TGTGCCAGCAGCAGCGGACGGTACGACTCCTACGAGCAGTACTTC. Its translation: CASSSGRYDSYEQYF.

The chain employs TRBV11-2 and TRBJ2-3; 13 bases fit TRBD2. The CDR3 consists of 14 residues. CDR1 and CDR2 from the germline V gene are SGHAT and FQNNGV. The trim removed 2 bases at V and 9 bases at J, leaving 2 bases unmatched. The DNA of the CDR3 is TGTGCCAGCAGCTTACGGACTAGCGGGGGAACGCAGTATTTT. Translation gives CASSLRTSGGTQYF.